This TCR beta chain was documented in a study of sequential checkpoint blockade in melanoma. Study details: Randomization was 1:1 between first-line nivolumab→ipilimumab and ipilimumab→nivolumab. Maintenance nivolumab came after either treatment sequence.

This CDR3 has 13 amino acids. The V gene's germline CDR1 is SEHNR and CDR2 FQNEAQ (reference sequence). Trimming removed 6 bases from V and 10 bases from J, with 16 bases in between. Treatment given: randomized to nivolumab then ipilimumab (arm A) or the reverse (arm B). From thawed PBMCs, live CD3+CD8+ cells negative for CD19 and CD56 were sorted. Clones were sequenced by immunoSEQ multiplex PCR, and TCRdb holds only the in-frame ones, with some missing. The sample has approximately 13,000 clones; about 68% are singletons. This chain connects TRBV7-9 to TRBJ2-1; D is perhaps TRBD1 (5 bases). The sequence was collected from a human donor with melanoma. Material: CD8+ T cells sorted from blood (inferred from file names), obtained from a patient given nivolumab and ipilimumab in sequence. The CDR3 spells CASRIDRGNEQFF. CDR3 nucleotides: TGTGCCAGCAGAATAGATAGGGGAAACGAGCAGTTCTTC.